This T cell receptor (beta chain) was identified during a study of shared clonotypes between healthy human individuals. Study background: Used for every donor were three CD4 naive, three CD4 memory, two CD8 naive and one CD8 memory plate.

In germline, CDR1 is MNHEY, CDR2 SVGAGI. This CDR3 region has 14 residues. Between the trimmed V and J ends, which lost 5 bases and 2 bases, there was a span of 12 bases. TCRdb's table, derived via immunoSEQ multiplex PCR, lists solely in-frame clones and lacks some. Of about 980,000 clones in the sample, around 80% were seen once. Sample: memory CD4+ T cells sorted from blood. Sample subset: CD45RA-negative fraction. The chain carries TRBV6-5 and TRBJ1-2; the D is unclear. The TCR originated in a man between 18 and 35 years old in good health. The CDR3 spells CASSAPTGNYGYTF. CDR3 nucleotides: TGTGCCAGCAGTGCCCCGACCGGAAACTATGGCTACACCTTC.